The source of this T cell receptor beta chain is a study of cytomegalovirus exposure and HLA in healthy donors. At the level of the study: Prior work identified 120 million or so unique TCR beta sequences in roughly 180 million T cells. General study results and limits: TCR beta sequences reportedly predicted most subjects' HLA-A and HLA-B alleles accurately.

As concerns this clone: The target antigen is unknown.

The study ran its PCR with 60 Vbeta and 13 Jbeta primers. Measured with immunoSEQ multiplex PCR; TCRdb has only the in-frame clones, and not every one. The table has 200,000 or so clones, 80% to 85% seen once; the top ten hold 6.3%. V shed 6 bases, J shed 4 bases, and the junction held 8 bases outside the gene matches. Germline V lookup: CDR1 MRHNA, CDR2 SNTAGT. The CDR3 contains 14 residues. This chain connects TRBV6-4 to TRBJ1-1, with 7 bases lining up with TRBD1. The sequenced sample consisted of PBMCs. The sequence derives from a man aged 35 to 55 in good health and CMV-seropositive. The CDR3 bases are TGTGCCAGCAGGGATACCGACAGGGCCACTGAAGCTTTCTTT. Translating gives CASRDTDRATEAFF.